A selection of T cell receptor beta chains follows, all from one sample in a study of shared clonotypes between healthy human individuals. The assay was immunoSEQ multiplex PCR, and TCRdb's table has in-frame clones only and misses some. The table includes about a million clones, about 72% detected once. The sample was memory CD4+ T cells from PBMCs. The receptors come from a man younger than 30 in good health. Some clones in this sample may be carry-over from other donors' samples. Each CDR3 is given with its conserved first and last residue. Each record gives: V gene, clone size, J gene, D gene, CDR3 DNA, CDR3 protein. D genes are given only for firm matches. Clone size is given for some rows only: seen once, a few or many times, or a class if the clone is expanded.

TRBV2,NA,TRBJ2-7,NA,TGTGCCAGCAAGGCGGGTTCCAACTCCTACGAGCAGTACTTC,CASKAGSNSYEQYF
TRBV5-3,NA,TRBJ2-1,NA,TGTGCCAGAAGCTTGATGGTCTCGGCCGGGAGAGTCAACAATGAGCAGTTCTTC,CARSLMVSAGRVNNEQFF
TRBV28,NA,TRBJ2-7,NA,TGTGCCAGCAGTGGGACCAGTACCTACGAGCAGTACTTC,CASSGTSTYEQYF
TRBV5-1,NA,TRBJ2-3,NA,TGCGCCAGCAGCTTGGGGGGTAGCGCCCTAGATACGCAGTATTTT,CASSLGGSALDTQYF
TRBV11-2,few,TRBJ2-5,NA,TGTGCCAGCAGCTCCTTAGGGGGGCAAGAGACCCAGTACTTC,CASSSLGGQETQYF
TRBV6-4,NA,TRBJ1-2,NA,TGTGCCAGCAGCGCCCAAACAGGGTCTGGCTACACCTTC,CASSAQTGSGYTF
TRBV9,NA,TRBJ1-3,NA,TGTGCCAGCAGCGCAGGGGTAAGGGGAGGAAACACCATATATTTT,CASSAGVRGGNTIYF
TRBV2,NA,TRBJ2-7,TRBD2,TGTGCCAGCAGAGGGTCTGGCGGGAGGGCCTCGGTTGAGCAGTACTTC,CASRGSGGRASVEQYF
TRBV20-1,once,TRBJ2-1,NA,TGCAGTTCAACCCCGAATGAGCAGTTCTTC,CSSTPNEQFF
TRBV30,NA,TRBJ1-5,TRBD1,TGTGCCTGGAGTGACAGGGGGAGTCAGCCCCAGCATTTT,CAWSDRGSQPQHF
TRBV2,NA,TRBJ2-1,TRBD2,TGTGCCAGCAGTAGGAGGCAGTTGTGGCTAGCGGGGGGGGATGAGCAGTTCTTC,CASSRRQLWLAGGDEQFF
TRBV4-3,NA,TRBJ2-2,TRBD2,TGCGCCAGCAGCCAAGAGAGCGGGAAGGGAACCGGGGAGCTGTTTTTT,CASSQESGKGTGELFF
TRBV27,NA,TRBJ2-7,NA,TGTGCCAGCCCCGGGGACTACGAGCAGTACTTC,CASPGDYEQYF
TRBV5-1,NA,TRBJ2-5,NA,TGCGCCAGCAGCTCGGCCCGCCGGACAGCCCAAGAGACCCAGTACTTC,CASSSARRTAQETQYF
TRBV7-9,NA,TRBJ2-1,NA,TGTGCCAGCAGCTTAGGGGGCTGGGACCCGCAGTTCTTC,CASSLGGWDPQFF
TRBV7-2,NA,TRBJ2-5,NA,TGTGCCAGCAGCTTAGAAGGTGGAGGGGAGACCCAGTACTTC,CASSLEGGGETQYF
TRBV28,NA,TRBJ2-5,TRBD2,TGTGCCAGCAGTTTTTTGGCTAGCGGGAGGCAAGAAGAGACCCAGTACTTC,CASSFLASGRQEETQYF
TRBV9,NA,TRBJ1-4,TRBD1,TGTGCCAGCAGCCGCGGGGGACAGTTTGAAGAAAAACTGTTTTTT,CASSRGGQFEEKLFF
TRBV30,few,TRBJ1-1,TRBD1,TGTGCCTGGAGTGTAGCAGGGGGTGGAACACCAACTGAAGCTTTCTTT,CAWSVAGGGTPTEAFF
TRBV12-5,NA,TRBJ2-3,NA,TGTGCTAGTGGTTTGGCCGGTACAGATACGCAGTATTTT,CASGLAGTDTQYF